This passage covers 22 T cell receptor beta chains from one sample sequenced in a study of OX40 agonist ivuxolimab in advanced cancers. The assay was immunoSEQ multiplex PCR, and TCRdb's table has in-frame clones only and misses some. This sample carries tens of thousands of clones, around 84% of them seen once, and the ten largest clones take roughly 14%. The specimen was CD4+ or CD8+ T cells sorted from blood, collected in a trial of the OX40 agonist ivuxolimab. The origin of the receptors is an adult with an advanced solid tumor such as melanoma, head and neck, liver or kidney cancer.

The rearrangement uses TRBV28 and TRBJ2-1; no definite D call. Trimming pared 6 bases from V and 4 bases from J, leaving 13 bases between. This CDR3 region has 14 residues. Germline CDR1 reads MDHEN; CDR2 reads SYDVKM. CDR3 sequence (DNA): TGTGCCAGCAGCGTTCAACCCTTATACAATGAGCAGTTCTTC. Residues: CASSVQPLYNEQFF.

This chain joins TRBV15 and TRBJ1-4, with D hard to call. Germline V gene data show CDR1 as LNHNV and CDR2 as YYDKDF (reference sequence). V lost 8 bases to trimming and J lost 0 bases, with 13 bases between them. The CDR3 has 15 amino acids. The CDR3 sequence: CATGRTTATNEKLFF. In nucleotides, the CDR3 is TGTGCCACCGGACGCACTACTGCAACTAATGAAAAACTGTTTTTT. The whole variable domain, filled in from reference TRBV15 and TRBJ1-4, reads DAMVIQNPRYQVTQFGKPVTLSCSQTLNHNVMYWYQQKSSQAPKLLFHYYDKDFNNEADTPDNFQSRRPNTSFCFLDIRSPGLGDTAMYLCATGRTTATNEKLFFGSGTQLSVL.

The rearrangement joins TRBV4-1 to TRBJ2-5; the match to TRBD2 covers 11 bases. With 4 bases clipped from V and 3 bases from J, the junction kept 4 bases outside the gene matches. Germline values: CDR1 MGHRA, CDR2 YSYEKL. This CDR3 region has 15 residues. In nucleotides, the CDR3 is TGCGCCAGCAGCCTACATAGCGGGGGGGAAGAGACCCAGTACTTC. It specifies CASSLHSGGEETQYF.

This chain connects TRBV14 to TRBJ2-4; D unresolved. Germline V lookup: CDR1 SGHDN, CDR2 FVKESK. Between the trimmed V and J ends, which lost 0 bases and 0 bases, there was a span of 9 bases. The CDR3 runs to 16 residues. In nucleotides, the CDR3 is TGTGCCAGCAGCCAAGAAGTGGATTTAGCCAAAAACATTCAGTACTTC. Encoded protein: CASSQEVDLAKNIQYF.

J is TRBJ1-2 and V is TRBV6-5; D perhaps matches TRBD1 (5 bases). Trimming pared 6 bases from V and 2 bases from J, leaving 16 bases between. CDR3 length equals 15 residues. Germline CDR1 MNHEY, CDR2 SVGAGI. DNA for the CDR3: TGTGCCAGCAGCTCATGGGGCGGATGGAACTATGGCTACACCTTC. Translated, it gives CASSSWGGWNYGYTF.

The CDR3 reads CASSYSGLQHF. The CDR3, as DNA: TGTGCCAGCAGTTACTCCGGACTGCAGCATTTT. The chain recombines TRBV6-5 with TRBJ1-5; D is unclear. This CDR3 has 11 residues. Germline CDR1 and CDR2: MNHEY and SVGAGI. V lost 0 bases to trimming and J lost 13 bases, with 7 bases between them.

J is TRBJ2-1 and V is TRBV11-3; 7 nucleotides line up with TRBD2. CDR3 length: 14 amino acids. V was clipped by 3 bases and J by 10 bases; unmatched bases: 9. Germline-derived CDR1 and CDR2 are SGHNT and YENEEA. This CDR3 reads CASSFAGARGEQFF. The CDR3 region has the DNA TGTGCCAGCAGCTTCGCGGGAGCTAGGGGCGAGCAGTTCTTC.

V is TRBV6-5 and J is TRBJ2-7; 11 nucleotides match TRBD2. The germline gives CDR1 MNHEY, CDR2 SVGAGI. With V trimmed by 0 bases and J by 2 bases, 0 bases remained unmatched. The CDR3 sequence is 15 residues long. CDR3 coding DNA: TGTGCCAGCAGTTACTCTAGCGGGGGGGCCTACGAGCAGTACTTC. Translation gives CASSYSSGGAYEQYF.

In DNA, the CDR3 is TGTGCTAGTGGTTTGGTAGACAGGGTACAGCCCCAGCATTTT. Encoded protein: CASGLVDRVQPQHF. The chain has TRBV12-5 and TRBJ1-5, with 7 bases that match TRBD1. Germline V gene data show CDR1 as LGHNT and CDR2 as FRNRAP. The CDR3 has 14 residues. J was trimmed by 7 bases and V by 0 bases; bases with no gene match: 3.

The CDR3 sequence is CATSRVGYREGGELFF. CDR3 nucleotide sequence: TGTGCCACCAGCAGGGTCGGGTACAGGGAAGGCGGGGAGCTGTTTTTT. The genes are TRBV15 and TRBJ2-2; D might be TRBD1 (6 bases). Per germline, CDR1 LNHNV and CDR2 YYDKDF (reference sequence). Trimming removed 3 bases at V and 7 bases at J, with 18 bases between. CDR3 length: 16 residues.

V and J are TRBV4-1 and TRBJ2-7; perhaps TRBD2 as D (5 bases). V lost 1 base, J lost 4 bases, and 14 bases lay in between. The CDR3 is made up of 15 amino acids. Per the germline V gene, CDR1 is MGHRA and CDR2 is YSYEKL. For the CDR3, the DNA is TGCGCCAGCAGCCAAGGGAGTACACTAGAGTACGAGCAGTACTTC. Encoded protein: CASSQGSTLEYEQYF.

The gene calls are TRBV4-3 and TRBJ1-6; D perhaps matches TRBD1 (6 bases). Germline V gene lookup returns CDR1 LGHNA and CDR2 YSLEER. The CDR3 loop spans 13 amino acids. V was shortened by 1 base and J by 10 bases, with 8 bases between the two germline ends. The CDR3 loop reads CASSQATGSPLHF. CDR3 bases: TGCGCCAGCAGCCAAGCTACAGGGTCACCCCTCCACTTT.

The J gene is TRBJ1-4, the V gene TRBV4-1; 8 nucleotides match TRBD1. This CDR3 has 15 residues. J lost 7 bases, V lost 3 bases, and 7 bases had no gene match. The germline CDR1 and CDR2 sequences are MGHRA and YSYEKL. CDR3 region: CASSQVTGGSEKLFF. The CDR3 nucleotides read TGCGCCAGCAGCCAGGTAACAGGGGGAAGTGAAAAACTGTTTTTT.

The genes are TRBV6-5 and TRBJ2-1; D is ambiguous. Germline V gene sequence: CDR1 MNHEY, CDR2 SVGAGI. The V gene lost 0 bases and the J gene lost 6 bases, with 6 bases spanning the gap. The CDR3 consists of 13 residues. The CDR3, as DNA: TGTGCCAGCAGTTACTCGACCGGCAATGAGCAGTTCTTC. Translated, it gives CASSYSTGNEQFF.

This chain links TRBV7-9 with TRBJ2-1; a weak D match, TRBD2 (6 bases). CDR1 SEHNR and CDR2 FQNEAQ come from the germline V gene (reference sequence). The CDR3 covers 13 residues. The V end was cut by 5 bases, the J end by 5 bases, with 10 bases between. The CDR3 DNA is TGTGCCAGCAGCCCGGAGGGGAACAATGAGCAGTTCTTC. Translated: CASSPEGNNEQFF.

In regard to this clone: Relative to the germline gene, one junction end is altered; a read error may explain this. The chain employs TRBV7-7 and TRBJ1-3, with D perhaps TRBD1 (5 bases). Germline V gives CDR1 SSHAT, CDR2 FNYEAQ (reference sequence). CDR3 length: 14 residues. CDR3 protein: CASSPDNSGNTIYF. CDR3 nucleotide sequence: TGTGCTAGCAGCCCGGACAACTCTGGAAACACCATATATTTT.

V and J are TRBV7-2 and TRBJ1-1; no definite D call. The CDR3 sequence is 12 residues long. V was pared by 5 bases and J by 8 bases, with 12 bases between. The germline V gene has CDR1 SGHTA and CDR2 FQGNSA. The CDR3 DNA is TGTGCCAGCAGCCAAGGCCGAAGCGAAGCTTTCTTT. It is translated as CASSQGRSEAFF.

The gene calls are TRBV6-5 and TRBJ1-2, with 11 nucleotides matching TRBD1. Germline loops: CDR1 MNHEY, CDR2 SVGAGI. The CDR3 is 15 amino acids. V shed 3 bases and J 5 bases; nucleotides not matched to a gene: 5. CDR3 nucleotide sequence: TGTGCCAGCAGTTATTCCGGGACAGGGGGTTATGGCTACACCTTC. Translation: CASSYSGTGGYGYTF.

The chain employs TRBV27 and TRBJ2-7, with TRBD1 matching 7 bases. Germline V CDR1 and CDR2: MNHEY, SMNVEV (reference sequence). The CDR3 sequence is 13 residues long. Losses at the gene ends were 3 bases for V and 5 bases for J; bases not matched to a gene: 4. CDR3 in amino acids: CASSFDRDHEQYF. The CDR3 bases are TGTGCCAGCAGTTTTGACAGGGACCACGAGCAGTACTTC.

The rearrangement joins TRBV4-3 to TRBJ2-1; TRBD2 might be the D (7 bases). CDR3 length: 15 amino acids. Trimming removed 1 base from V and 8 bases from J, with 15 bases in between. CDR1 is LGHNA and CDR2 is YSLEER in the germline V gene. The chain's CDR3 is CASSQVGGGAHEQFF. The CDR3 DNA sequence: TGCGCCAGCAGCCAAGTAGGTGGGGGGGCCCATGAGCAGTTCTTC.

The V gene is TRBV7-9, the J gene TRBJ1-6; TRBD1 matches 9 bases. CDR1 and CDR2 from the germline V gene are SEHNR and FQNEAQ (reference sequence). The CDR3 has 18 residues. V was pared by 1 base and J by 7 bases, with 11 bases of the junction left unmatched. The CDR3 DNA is TGTGCCAGCAGCTTAGTCCAACAGGGGGCCGTCCTAAATTCACCCCTCCACTTT. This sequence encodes CASSLVQQGAVLNSPLHF.

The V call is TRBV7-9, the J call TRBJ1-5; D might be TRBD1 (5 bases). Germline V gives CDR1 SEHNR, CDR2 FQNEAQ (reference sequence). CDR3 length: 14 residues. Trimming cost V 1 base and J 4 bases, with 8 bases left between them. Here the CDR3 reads CASSLVEGNQPQHF. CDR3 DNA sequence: TGTGCCAGCAGCTTAGTGGAGGGGAATCAGCCCCAGCATTTT.